Below are 29 T cell receptor beta chains sequenced from a single sample in a study of shared clonotypes between healthy human individuals. Data came from immunoSEQ multiplex PCR; TCRdb stores just in-frame clones and leaves some out. Here the sample spans approximately 2.4 million clones, about 94% being singletons. Specimen: naive CD4+ T cells sorted from blood. Subset specified: CD45RA+ positively selected. The receptors shown here come from a man between 18 and 29 years old in good health.

V is TRBV19 and J is TRBJ2-7; the D is unclear. V was cut by 5 bases and J by 2 bases, with 16 bases left in between. CDR3 length: 15 amino acids. The V gene's germline CDR1 is LNHDA and CDR2 SQIVND (reference sequence). The CDR3: CASSLPLSKPYEQYF. The CDR3 region has the DNA TGTGCCAGTAGTCTCCCCCTATCGAAACCCTACGAGCAGTACTTC. The full variable domain, completed using reference TRBV19 and TRBJ2-7, is DGGITQSPKYLFRKEGQNVTLSCEQNLNHDAMYWYRQDPGQGLRLIYYSQIVNDFQKGDIAEGYSVSREKKESFPLTVTSAQKNPTAFYLCASSLPLSKPYEQYFGPGTRLTVT.

The rearrangement joins TRBV4-1 to TRBJ2-1; 13 positions agree with TRBD2. The germline CDR1 and CDR2 sequences are MGHRA and YSYEKL. This CDR3 has 18 residues. With 1 base clipped from V and 0 bases from J, the junction kept 3 bases outside the gene matches. Written as DNA, the CDR3 is TGCGCCAGCAGCCAAGTATGGACTAGCGGGAGCTCCTACAATGAGCAGTTCTTC. This encodes CASSQVWTSGSSYNEQFF.

The genes are TRBV18 and TRBJ2-2, with 7 bases identical to TRBD1. Looked up from germline, CDR1 is KGHSH and CDR2 is LQKENI. The CDR3 has 15 amino acids. Trimming took 5 bases from V and 5 from J; bases not matched to a gene: 8. As DNA, the CDR3 is TGTGCCAGCTCATCCTACAGGGGCGGTACCGGGGAGCTGTTTTTT. Protein: CASSSYRGGTGELFF.

The gene calls are TRBV21-1 and TRBJ2-5. TRBV21-1 is classified as a pseudogene. The CDR3 is 16 residues long. In nucleotides, the CDR3 is TGTGCCAGCAGCAATGCGGGACATTTCCACCAAGAGACCCAGTACTTC. Translation: CASSNAGHFHQETQYF.

V is TRBV10-3 and J is TRBJ2-5; D is possibly TRBD1 or TRBD2 (5 bases each). This CDR3 is built from 13 residues. V was cut by 2 bases and J by 10 bases, with 14 bases left in between. Germline V lookup: CDR1 ENHRY, CDR2 SYGVKD. CDR3 nucleotides: TGTGCCATCAGTGAGAGTTCCCCGAGGGGCCAGTACTTC. Translation gives CAISESSPRGQYF.

The gene calls are TRBV18 and TRBJ2-5; TRBD1 or TRBD2 may be the D gene (5 bases each). Looked up from germline, CDR1 is KGHSH and CDR2 is LQKENI. The V end was cut by 3 bases, the J end by 5 bases, with 19 bases between. The CDR3 is made up of 16 amino acids. The CDR3 loop is CASSPLGPGRVETQYF. In nucleotides, the CDR3 is TGTGCCAGCTCACCGCTGGGACCGGGTAGGGTCGAGACCCAGTACTTC.

The rearrangement links TRBV27 to TRBJ1-1; D remains ambiguous. V lost 3 bases and J lost 0, with 8 bases in between. This CDR3 spans 14 amino acids. The germline CDR1 and CDR2 sequences are MNHEY and SMNVEV (reference sequence). The CDR3, as DNA: TGTGCCAGCAGTTTTTCCACTATGAACACTGAAGCTTTCTTT. Translated, it gives CASSFSTMNTEAFF.

This chain uses TRBV18 with TRBJ2-1; 9 nucleotides line up with TRBD1. Germline loops: CDR1 KGHSH, CDR2 LQKENI. The trim removed 5 bases at V and 9 bases at J, leaving 8 bases unmatched. This CDR3 contains 14 residues. The CDR3 nucleotides read TGTGCCAGCTCAACCGGGACAGGGTTGGGTGAGCAGTTCTTC. It encodes CASSTGTGLGEQFF.

This clone was seen a single time. The gene calls are TRBV30 and TRBJ2-6; 9 bases align to TRBD1. This CDR3 has 15 residues. The germline V gene has CDR1 GTSNPN and CDR2 SVGIG (reference sequence). Losses at the gene ends were 3 bases for V and 1 base for J; bases not matched to a gene: 1. DNA for the CDR3: TGTGCCTGGAGGGGACAGGGATCTGGGGCCAACGTCCTGACTTTC. Translating it yields CAWRGQGSGANVLTF. Using reference TRBV30 and TRBJ2-6 for the parts outside the CDR3, the full variable domain is SQTIHQWPATLVQPVGSPLSLECTVEGTSNPNLYWYRQAAGRGLQLLFYSVGIGQISSEVPQNLSASRPQDRQFILSSKKLLLSDSGFYLCAWRGQGSGANVLTFGAGSRLTVL.

This chain connects TRBV27 to TRBJ2-5; 7 positions agree with TRBD2. The junction had 3 bases not matched to a gene; V was cut back by 0 bases and J by 5 bases. Germline CDR1 MNHEY, CDR2 SMNVEV (reference sequence). The CDR3 sequence is 14 residues long. CDR3 residues: CASSLSWEGETQYF. The DNA of the CDR3 is TGTGCCAGCAGTTTATCATGGGAGGGGGAGACCCAGTACTTC.

The gene calls are TRBV19 and TRBJ1-6; 8 bases match TRBD1. Germline assignment: CDR1 LNHDA and CDR2 SQIVND (reference sequence). Germline trimming cut 6 bases from V and 9 bases from J; bases unmatched to any gene: 10. The CDR3 extends over 15 amino acids. This CDR3 reads CASSDAGGSGSPLHF. Here the CDR3 DNA reads TGTGCCAGTAGCGACGCAGGGGGCTCGGGTTCACCCCTCCACTTT.

The chain carries TRBV6-1 and TRBJ2-3; 7 positions match TRBD1. CDR3 size: 14 residues. V lost 6 bases to trimming and J lost 2 bases; unmatched junction nucleotides: 5. Germline V lookup: CDR1 MNHNS, CDR2 SASEGT. Written as DNA, the CDR3 is TGTGCCAGCAGGGGACAGCTATACACAGATACGCAGTATTTT. Its protein is CASRGQLYTDTQYF.

The chain is built from TRBV6-1 and TRBJ1-2; a possible D gene is TRBD1 (6 bases). This CDR3 is built from 14 residues. CDR1 is MNHNS and CDR2 is SASEGT in the germline V gene. Deletions cut 2 bases from V and 6 bases from J, with 13 bases between. For the CDR3, the DNA is TGTGCCAGCAGTGAACATGACAGGCCCCATGGCTACACCTTC. Residues: CASSEHDRPHGYTF.

The chain links TRBV7-9 to TRBJ1-2; 7 bases align to TRBD1. With V trimmed by 7 bases and J by 4 bases, 18 bases remained unmatched. Germline CDR1 and CDR2: SEHNR and FQNEAQ (reference sequence). The CDR3 has 17 residues. CDR3 in DNA: TGTGCCAGCACCCCGGGAGGCTGGGACAGACAGATCTATGGCTACACCTTC. This encodes CASTPGGWDRQIYGYTF. Complete variable domain (other parts from reference TRBV7-9 and TRBJ1-2): DTGVSQNPRHKITKRGQNVTFRCDPISEHNRLYWYRQTLGQGPEFLTYFQNEAQLEKSRLLSDRFSAERPKGSFSTLEIQRTEQGDSAMYLCASTPGGWDRQIYGYTFGSGTRLTVV.

The rearrangement uses TRBV9 and TRBJ2-1, with TRBD2 matching 8 bases. CDR3 length equals 15 residues. Germline trimming cut 4 bases from V and 2 bases from J; bases unmatched to any gene: 5. The V gene's germline CDR1 is SGDLS and CDR2 YYNGEE. In DNA form, the CDR3 reads TGTGCCAGCAGCATCACTAGCGGAACCTACAATGAGCAGTTCTTC. It yields the protein CASSITSGTYNEQFF.

The chain joins TRBV19 to TRBJ1-1; no firm D call. The ends were cut back, 5 bases at V and 5 bases at J, with 18 bases in the middle. Germline V lookup: CDR1 LNHDA, CDR2 SQIVND (reference sequence). The CDR3 extends over 15 amino acids. The CDR3 reads CASSVGLRVETEAFF. The CDR3 DNA follows: TGTGCCAGTAGTGTAGGGTTAAGAGTCGAAACTGAAGCTTTCTTT.

The chain has TRBV5-4 and TRBJ2-7, with D tentatively TRBD2 (6 bases). The V gene's germline CDR1 is SGHNT and CDR2 YYREEE (reference sequence). V lost 0 bases to trimming and J lost 3 bases, with 19 bases between them. The CDR3 contains 17 residues. The CDR3 loop is CASSLGLSVGGVYEQYF. DNA of the CDR3: TGTGCCAGCAGCTTGGGACTCTCCGTCGGGGGAGTCTACGAGCAGTACTTC.

The chain couples TRBV5-4 to TRBJ2-4, with a possible D match to TRBD1 (5 bases). The CDR3 is made up of 14 amino acids. V was cut by 3 bases and J by 1 base, with 8 bases left in between. From germline, CDR1 is SGHNT and CDR2 YYREEE (reference sequence). CDR3 sequence: CASSSPGAKNIQYF. CDR3 in DNA: TGTGCCAGCAGCTCCCCAGGGGCCAAAAACATTCAGTACTTC.

The gene calls are TRBV28 and TRBJ1-2; TRBD1 might be the D (5 bases). The V and J ends lost 5 bases and 5 bases respectively, with 21 bases between them. Looked up from germline, CDR1 is MDHEN and CDR2 is SYDVKM. The CDR3 has 16 amino acids. CDR3 coding DNA: TGTGCCAGCAGTCCGCGACAGATTCGGGCGGCTTATGGCTACACCTTC. This translates into CASSPRQIRAAYGYTF.

This chain connects TRBV5-4 to TRBJ2-1; 10 bases fit TRBD1. CDR1 and CDR2 from the germline V gene are SGHNT and YYREEE (reference sequence). This CDR3 is built from 18 residues. The J segment lost 8 bases and the V segment lost 3 bases, leaving 17 bases of the junction unmatched. The CDR3: CASSSRDRGAAFSYEQFF. The CDR3 DNA reads as TGTGCCAGCAGCTCCCGGGACAGGGGAGCGGCTTTTAGCTATGAGCAGTTCTTC. Drawing the rest from reference TRBV5-4 and TRBJ2-1, the complete variable domain is ETGVTQSPTHLIKTRGQQVTLRCSSQSGHNTVSWYQQALGQGPQFIFQYYREEENGRGNFPPRFSGLQFPNYSSELNVNALELDDSALYLCASSSRDRGAAFSYEQFFGPGTRLTVL.

The chain employs TRBV20-1 and TRBJ2-1; D remains ambiguous. Germline lookup yields CDR1 DFQATT and CDR2 SNEGSKA (reference sequence). V was shortened by 3 bases and J by 10 bases, with 7 bases between the two germline ends. The CDR3 contains 10 residues. In DNA, the CDR3 is TGCAGTGCTAGTCAGATAGAGCAGTTCTTC. Its protein is CSASQIEQFF.

V and J are TRBV19 and TRBJ2-6; the D is unclear. With 6 bases removed from V and 5 bases from J, the gap between germline ends came to 14 bases. CDR1 is LNHDA, CDR2 SQIVND, per germline (reference sequence). The CDR3 has 15 residues. In nucleotides, the CDR3 is TGTGCCAGTAGCAGAGACGGTGGTCGGGCCAACGTCCTGACTTTC. Residues: CASSRDGGRANVLTF. Looking up the rest from reference TRBV19 and TRBJ2-6 gives the full variable domain: DGGITQSPKYLFRKEGQNVTLSCEQNLNHDAMYWYRQDPGQGLRLIYYSQIVNDFQKGDIAEGYSVSREKKESFPLTVTSAQKNPTAFYLCASSRDGGRANVLTFGAGSRLTVL.

The DNA for the CDR3 is TGTGCCAGCAGCGTATCAGGACTAGGCTGGAATGAGCAGTTCTTC. Translating gives CASSVSGLGWNEQFF. The rearrangement links TRBV9 to TRBJ2-1; 7 bases fit TRBD2. V shed 1 base and J 7 bases; nucleotides not matched to a gene: 8. Germline V gene data show CDR1 as SGDLS and CDR2 as YYNGEE. This CDR3 region has 15 residues.

The rearrangement joins TRBV6-1 to TRBJ2-7; D is perhaps TRBD1 (5 bases). Germline CDR1 is MNHNS and CDR2 is SASEGT. The CDR3 covers 12 residues. V was pared by 3 bases and J by 6 bases, with 9 bases between. CDR3 loop: CASSDRRGEQYF. DNA of the CDR3: TGTGCCAGCAGTGACCGAAGGGGCGAGCAGTACTTC.

This chain uses TRBV19 with TRBJ1-2; D call uncertain. CDR3 length equals 13 residues. CDR1 and CDR2 (germline): LNHDA, SQIVND (reference sequence). Trimming pared 1 base from V and 6 bases from J, leaving 9 bases between. The CDR3 region has the DNA TGTGCCAGTAGTATAGGGGCAGGCGATGGCTACACCTTC. The encoded protein is CASSIGAGDGYTF.

This chain links TRBV7-9 with TRBJ1-2; D call uncertain. Looked up from germline, CDR1 is SEHNR and CDR2 is FQNEAQ (reference sequence). CDR3 size: 14 residues. The germline V and J ends were trimmed by 0 bases and 8 bases, with 13 bases remaining between them. CDR3 loop: CASSLAQSVPGYTF. The CDR3 DNA sequence: TGTGCCAGCAGCTTAGCGCAGTCTGTGCCCGGCTACACCTTC.

CDR3 nucleotide sequence: TGTGCCAGCAGCACAACACCGGGACAGGGAAATTCACCCCTCCACTTT. Translated: CASSTTPGQGNSPLHF. The V and J genes are TRBV7-9 and TRBJ1-6; TRBD1 aligns across 9 bases. Germline trimming cut 5 bases from V and 7 bases from J; bases unmatched to any gene: 9. Germline CDR1 SEHNR, CDR2 FQNEAQ (reference sequence). The CDR3 is 16 residues long.

The CDR3 sequence: CSATATYGYTF. The CDR3 DNA reads TGCAGTGCTACAGCAACATATGGCTACACCTTC. This chain joins TRBV20-1 and TRBJ1-2; D remains unclear. Looked up from germline, CDR1 is DFQATT and CDR2 is SNEGSKA (reference sequence). V gave up 4 bases and J gave up 5 bases, with 8 bases separating them. The CDR3 is 11 residues long.

The chain employs TRBV5-6 and TRBJ2-1; D is ambiguous. This CDR3 has 13 amino acids. V was cut by 2 bases and J by 6 bases, with 9 bases left in between. CDR1 is SGHDT and CDR2 is YYEEEE in the germline V gene. The CDR3 nucleotides read TGTGCCAGCAGCTTCGAGGCCTTCAATGAGCAGTTCTTC. The encoded protein is CASSFEAFNEQFF.